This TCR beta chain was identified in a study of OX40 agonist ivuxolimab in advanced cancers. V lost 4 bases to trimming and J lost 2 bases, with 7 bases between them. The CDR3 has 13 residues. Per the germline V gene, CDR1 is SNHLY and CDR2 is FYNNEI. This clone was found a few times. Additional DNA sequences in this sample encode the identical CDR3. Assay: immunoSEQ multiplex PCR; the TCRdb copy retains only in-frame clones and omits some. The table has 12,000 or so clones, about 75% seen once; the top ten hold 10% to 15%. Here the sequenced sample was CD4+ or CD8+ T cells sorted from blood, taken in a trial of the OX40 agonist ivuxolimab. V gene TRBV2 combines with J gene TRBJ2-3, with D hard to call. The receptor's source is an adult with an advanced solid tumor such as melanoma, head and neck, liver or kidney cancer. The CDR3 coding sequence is TGTGCCAGCAGTGTAGGGAACACAGATACGCAGTATTTT. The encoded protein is CASSVGNTDTQYF.